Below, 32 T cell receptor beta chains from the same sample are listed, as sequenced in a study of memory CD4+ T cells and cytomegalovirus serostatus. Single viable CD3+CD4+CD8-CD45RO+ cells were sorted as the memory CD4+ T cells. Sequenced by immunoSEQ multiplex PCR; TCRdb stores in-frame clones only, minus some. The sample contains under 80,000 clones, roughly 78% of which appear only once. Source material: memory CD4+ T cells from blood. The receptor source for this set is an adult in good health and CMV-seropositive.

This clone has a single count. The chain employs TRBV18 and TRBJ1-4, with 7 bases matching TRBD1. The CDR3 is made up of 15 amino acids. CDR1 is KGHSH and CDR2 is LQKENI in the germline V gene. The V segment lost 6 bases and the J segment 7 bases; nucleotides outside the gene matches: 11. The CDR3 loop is CASSPRQGGSEKLFF. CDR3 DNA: TGTGCCAGCTCGCCTCGACAGGGTGGAAGTGAAAAACTGTTTTTT.

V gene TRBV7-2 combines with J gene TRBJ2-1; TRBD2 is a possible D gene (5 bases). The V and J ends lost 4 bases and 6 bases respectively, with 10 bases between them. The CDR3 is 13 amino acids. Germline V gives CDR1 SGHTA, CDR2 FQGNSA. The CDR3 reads CASSSRVGNEQFF. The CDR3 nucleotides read TGTGCCAGCAGCTCGCGGGTCGGCAATGAGCAGTTCTTC.

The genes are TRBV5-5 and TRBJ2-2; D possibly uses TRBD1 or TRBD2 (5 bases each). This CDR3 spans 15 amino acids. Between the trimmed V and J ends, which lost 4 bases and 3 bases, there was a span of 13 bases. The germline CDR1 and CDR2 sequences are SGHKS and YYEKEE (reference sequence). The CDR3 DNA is TGTGCCAGCAGCCCCGGGGCCTCGGACACCGGGGAGCTGTTTTTT. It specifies CASSPGASDTGELFF.

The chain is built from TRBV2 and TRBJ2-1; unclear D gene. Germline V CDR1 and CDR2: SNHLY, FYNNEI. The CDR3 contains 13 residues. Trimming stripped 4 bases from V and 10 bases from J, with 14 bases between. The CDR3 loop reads CASSVSRVGEQFF. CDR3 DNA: TGTGCCAGCAGTGTTTCTCGCGTGGGGGAGCAGTTCTTC.

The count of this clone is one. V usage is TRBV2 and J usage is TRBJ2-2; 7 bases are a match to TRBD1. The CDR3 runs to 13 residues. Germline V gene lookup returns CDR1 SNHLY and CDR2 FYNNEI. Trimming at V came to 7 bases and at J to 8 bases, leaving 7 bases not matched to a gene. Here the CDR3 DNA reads TGTGCCAGCACTACAGGGGATCTTGGGGAGCTGTTTTTT. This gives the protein CASTTGDLGELFF.

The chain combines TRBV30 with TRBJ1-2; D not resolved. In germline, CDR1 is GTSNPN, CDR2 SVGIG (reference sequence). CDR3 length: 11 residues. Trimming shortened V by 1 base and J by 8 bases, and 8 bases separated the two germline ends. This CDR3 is CAWSAARGYTF. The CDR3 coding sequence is TGTGCCTGGAGTGCAGCCCGGGGCTACACCTTC.

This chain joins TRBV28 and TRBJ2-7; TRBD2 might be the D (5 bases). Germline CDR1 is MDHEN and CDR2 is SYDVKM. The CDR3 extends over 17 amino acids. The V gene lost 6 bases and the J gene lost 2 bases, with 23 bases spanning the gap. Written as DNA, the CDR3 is TGTGCCAGCAGACCGACCGGGGTTAAGGTCAGGACCTACGAGCAGTACTTC. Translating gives CASRPTGVKVRTYEQYF.

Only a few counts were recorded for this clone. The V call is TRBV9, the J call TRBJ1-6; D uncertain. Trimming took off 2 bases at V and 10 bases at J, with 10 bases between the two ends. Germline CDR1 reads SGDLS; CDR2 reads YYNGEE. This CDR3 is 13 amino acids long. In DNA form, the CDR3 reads TGTGCCAGCAGCGTGATGGCGGGGTCACCCCTCCACTTT. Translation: CASSVMAGSPLHF.

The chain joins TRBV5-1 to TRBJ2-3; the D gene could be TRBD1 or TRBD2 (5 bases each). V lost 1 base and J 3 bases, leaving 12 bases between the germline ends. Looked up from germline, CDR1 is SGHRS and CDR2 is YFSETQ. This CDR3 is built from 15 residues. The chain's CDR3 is CASSLRGDGTDTQYF. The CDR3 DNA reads TGCGCCAGCAGCTTGAGAGGGGACGGGACAGATACGCAGTATTTT.

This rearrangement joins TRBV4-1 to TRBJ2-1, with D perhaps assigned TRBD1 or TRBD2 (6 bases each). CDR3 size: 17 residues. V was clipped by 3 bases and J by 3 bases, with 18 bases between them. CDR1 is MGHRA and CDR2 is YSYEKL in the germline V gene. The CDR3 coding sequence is TGCGCCAGCAGCCAGGGGGGCCTCGGGACTTACTACAATGAGCAGTTCTTC. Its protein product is CASSQGGLGTYYNEQFF.

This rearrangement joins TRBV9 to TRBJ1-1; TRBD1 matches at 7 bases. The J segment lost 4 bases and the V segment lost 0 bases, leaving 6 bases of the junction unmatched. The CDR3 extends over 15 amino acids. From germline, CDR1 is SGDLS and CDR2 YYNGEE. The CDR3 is CASSVAGRGGTEAFF. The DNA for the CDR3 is TGTGCCAGCAGCGTAGCGGGCAGGGGGGGCACTGAAGCTTTCTTT.

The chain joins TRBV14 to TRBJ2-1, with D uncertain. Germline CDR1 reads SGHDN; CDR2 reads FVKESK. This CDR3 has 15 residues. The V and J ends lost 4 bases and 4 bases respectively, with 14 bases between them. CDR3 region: CASSPRRPGYNEQFF. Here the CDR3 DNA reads TGTGCCAGCAGCCCTCGCCGTCCCGGGTACAATGAGCAGTTCTTC.

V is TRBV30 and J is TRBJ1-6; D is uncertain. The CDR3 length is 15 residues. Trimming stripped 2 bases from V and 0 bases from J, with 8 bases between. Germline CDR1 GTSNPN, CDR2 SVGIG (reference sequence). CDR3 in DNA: TGTGCCTGGAGTAGCGGACTCTCCTATAATTCACCCCTCCACTTT. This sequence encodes CAWSSGLSYNSPLHF.

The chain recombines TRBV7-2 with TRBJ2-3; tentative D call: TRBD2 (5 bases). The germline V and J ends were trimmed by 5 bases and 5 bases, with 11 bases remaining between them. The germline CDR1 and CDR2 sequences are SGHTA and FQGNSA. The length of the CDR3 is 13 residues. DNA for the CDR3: TGTGCCAGCAGCCGCGACGAGGGAGATACGCAGTATTTT. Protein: CASSRDEGDTQYF.

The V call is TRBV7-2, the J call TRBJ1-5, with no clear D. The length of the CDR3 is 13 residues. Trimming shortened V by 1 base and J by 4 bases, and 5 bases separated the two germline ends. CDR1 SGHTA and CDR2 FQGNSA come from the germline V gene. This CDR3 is CASSLGQNQPQHF. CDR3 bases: TGTGCCAGCAGCTTAGGTCAGAATCAGCCCCAGCATTTT.

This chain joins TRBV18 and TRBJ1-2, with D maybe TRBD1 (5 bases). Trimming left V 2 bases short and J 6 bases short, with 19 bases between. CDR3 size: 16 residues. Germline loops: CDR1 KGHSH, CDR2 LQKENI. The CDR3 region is CASSPNSPGGSDGYTF. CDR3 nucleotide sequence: TGTGCCAGCTCACCAAACAGCCCCGGGGGTAGCGATGGCTACACCTTC. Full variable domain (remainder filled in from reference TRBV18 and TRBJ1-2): NAGVMQNPRHLVRRRGQEARLRCSPMKGHSHVYWYRQLPEEGLKFMVYLQKENIIDESGMPKERFSAEFPKEGPSILRIQQVVRGDSAAYFCASSPNSPGGSDGYTFGSGTRLTVV.

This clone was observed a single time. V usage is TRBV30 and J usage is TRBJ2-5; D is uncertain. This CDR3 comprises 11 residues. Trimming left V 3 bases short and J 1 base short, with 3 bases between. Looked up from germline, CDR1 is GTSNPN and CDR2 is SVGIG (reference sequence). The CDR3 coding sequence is TGTGCCTGGAGCGCCCAAGAGACCCAGTACTTC. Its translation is CAWSAQETQYF.

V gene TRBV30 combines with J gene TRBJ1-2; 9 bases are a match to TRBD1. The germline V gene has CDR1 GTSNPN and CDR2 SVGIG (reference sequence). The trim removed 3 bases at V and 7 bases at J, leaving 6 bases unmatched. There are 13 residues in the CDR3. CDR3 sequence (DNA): TGTGCCTGGAGGCGGACAGGGGCGATTGGCTACACCTTC. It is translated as CAWRRTGAIGYTF.

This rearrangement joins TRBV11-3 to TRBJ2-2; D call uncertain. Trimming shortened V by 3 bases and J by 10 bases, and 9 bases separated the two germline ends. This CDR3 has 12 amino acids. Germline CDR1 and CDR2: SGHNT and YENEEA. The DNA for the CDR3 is TGTGCCAGCAGCTTGAATCGAGAGGAGCTGTTTTTT. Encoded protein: CASSLNREELFF.

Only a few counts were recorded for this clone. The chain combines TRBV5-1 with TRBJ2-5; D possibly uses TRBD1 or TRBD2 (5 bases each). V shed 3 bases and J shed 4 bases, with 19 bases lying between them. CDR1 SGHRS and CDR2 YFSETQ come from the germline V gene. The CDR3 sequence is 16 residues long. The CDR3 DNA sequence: TGCGCCAGCAGCTCGGGGCCAACGCGATTCGGAGAGACCCAGTACTTC. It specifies CASSSGPTRFGETQYF.

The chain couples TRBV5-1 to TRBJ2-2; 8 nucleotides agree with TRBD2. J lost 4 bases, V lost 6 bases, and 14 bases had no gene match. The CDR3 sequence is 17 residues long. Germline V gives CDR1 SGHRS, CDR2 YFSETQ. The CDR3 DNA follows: TGCGCCAGCATGAGGGGACTTTCGGGGGGGTTCACCGGGGAGCTGTTTTTT. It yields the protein CASMRGLSGGFTGELFF.

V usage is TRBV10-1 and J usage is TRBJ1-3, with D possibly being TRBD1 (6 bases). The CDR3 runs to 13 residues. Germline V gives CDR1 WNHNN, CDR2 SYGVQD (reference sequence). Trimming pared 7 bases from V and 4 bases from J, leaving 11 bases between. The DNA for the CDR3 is TGCGCCAGCACCGCGGACAGAGGAAACACCATATATTTT. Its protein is CASTADRGNTIYF.

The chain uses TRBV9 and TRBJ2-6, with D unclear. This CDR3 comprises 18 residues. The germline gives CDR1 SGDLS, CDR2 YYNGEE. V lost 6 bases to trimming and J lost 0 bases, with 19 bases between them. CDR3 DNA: TGTGCCAGCACCTATGCGGCCGGCGCGCTCTCTGGGGCCAACGTCCTGACTTTC. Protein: CASTYAAGALSGANVLTF.

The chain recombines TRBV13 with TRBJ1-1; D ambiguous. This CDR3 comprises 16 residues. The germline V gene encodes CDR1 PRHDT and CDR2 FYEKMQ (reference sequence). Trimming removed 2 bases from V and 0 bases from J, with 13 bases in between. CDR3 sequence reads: CASSLLSGVMNTEAFF. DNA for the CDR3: TGTGCCAGCAGCTTACTTAGTGGGGTGATGAACACTGAAGCTTTCTTT.

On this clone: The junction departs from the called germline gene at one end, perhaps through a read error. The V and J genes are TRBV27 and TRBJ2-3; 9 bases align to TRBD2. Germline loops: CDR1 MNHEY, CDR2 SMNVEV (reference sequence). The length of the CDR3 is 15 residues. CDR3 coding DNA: TGTGTCAGCAGTTATACTAGCGGGAGCACAGATACGCAGTATTTT. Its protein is CVSSYTSGSTDTQYF.

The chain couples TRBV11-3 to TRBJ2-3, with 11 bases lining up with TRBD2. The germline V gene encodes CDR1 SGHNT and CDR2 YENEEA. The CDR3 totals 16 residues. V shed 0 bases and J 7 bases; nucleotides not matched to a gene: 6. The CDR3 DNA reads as TGTGCCAGCAGCTTAGAAGCGGCTAGCGGGAGGTATACGCAGTATTTT. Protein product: CASSLEAASGRYTQYF.

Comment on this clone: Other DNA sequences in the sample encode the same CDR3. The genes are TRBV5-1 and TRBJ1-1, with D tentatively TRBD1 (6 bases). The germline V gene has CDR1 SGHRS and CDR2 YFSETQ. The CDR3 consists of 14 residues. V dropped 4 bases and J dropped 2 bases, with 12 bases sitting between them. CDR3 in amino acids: CASSLQGINTEAFF. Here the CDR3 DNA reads TGCGCCAGCAGCCTACAGGGAATTAACACTGAAGCTTTCTTT.

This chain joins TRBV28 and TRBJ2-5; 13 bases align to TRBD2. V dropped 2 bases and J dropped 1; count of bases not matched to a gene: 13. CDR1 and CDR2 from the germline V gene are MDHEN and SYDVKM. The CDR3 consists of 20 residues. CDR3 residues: CASSLGLGRLAGGTQETQYF. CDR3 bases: TGTGCCAGCAGTTTAGGATTGGGTAGACTAGCGGGGGGCACCCAAGAGACCCAGTACTTC.

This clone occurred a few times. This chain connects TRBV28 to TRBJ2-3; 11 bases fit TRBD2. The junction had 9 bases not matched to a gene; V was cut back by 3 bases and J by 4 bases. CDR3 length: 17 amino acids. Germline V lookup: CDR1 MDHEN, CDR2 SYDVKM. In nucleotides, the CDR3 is TGTGCCAGCAGTTTTTCCTTAGCGGGGGGGCGGGCAGATACGCAGTATTTT. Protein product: CASSFSLAGGRADTQYF.

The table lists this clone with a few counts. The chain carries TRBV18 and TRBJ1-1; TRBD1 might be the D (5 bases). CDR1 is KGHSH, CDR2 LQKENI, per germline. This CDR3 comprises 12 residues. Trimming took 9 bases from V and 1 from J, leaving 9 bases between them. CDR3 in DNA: TGTGCCAGTCAGACAGAGAACACTGAAGCTTTCTTT. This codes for CASQTENTEAFF.

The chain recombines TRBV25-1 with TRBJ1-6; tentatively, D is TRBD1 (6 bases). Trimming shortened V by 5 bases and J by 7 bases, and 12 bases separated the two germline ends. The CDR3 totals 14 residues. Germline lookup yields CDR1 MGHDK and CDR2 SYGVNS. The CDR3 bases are TGTGCCAGCAGTCTGACAGGTTGGAATTCACCCCTCCACTTT. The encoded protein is CASSLTGWNSPLHF.

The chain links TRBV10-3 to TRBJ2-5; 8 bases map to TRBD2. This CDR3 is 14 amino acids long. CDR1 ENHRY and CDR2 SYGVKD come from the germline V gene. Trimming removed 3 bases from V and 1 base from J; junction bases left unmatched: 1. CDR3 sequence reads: CAISDSGAQETQYF. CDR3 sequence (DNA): TGTGCCATCAGTGATAGCGGGGCCCAAGAGACCCAGTACTTC.